Below, 22 T cell receptor beta chains from the same sample are listed, as sequenced in a study of T cell repertoires in cytomegalovirus infection. TCRdb fed the reads into MiXCR, producing one record per CDR3 protein. Here the sample spans about 240,000 distinct CDR3 sequences, about 12% being singletons. The sequenced sample was PBMCs. These receptors came from a human donor in good health (CMV status not recorded). Some clones in this sample may be carry-over from other donors' samples.

The chain couples TRBV3-1 to TRBJ1-3; D remains unclear. Germline values: CDR1 LGHDT, CDR2 YNNKEL (reference sequence). CDR3 length: 15 residues. The V end lost 4 bases, the J end lost 2 bases, and 12 bases lay between the germline ends. CDR3 in DNA: TGTGCCAGCAGCCCCCCGGGGAGAACTGGAAACACCATATATTTT. It specifies CASSPPGRTGNTIYF.

This clonotype has at least ten counts. The gene calls are TRBV5-4 and TRBJ2-2; 8 nucleotides align to TRBD2. This CDR3 region has 13 residues. Looked up from germline, CDR1 is SGHNT and CDR2 is YYREEE (reference sequence). V lost 10 bases, J lost 4 bases, and 6 bases stayed unmatched. DNA for the CDR3: TGTGCCTCCGGGCGGGAGGTCACCGGGGAGCTGTTTTTT. Encoded protein: CASGREVTGELFF.

The genes are TRBV20-1 and TRBJ2-7, with 7 bases that match TRBD2. Germline lookup yields CDR1 DFQATT and CDR2 SNEGSKA (reference sequence). This CDR3 comprises 14 residues. V was clipped by 3 bases and J by 0 bases; unmatched bases: 5. Written as DNA, the CDR3 is TGCAGTGCTAGTGGGACTACCTTCTCCTACGAGCAGTACTTC. Translated, it gives CSASGTTFSYEQYF.

This clonotype was counted only a few times. The chain links TRBV19 to TRBJ2-3; 11 bases match TRBD2. The CDR3 spans 15 residues. From germline, CDR1 is LNHDA and CDR2 SQIVND (reference sequence). V shed 10 bases and J 0 bases; nucleotides not matched to a gene: 6. The CDR3: CATKLAGVSTDTQYF. The CDR3 DNA sequence: TGTGCCACCAAACTAGCGGGGGTGAGCACAGATACGCAGTATTTT.

The chain has TRBV19 and TRBJ2-7, with 10 bases identical to TRBD1. Germline CDR1 reads LNHDA; CDR2 reads SQIVND (reference sequence). J was trimmed by 1 base and V by 5 bases; bases with no gene match: 8. The CDR3 loop spans 16 amino acids. The CDR3 sequence: CASSATGDRGSYEQYF. CDR3 DNA sequence: TGTGCCAGTAGTGCTACCGGGGACAGGGGATCCTACGAGCAGTACTTC. Using reference TRBV19 and TRBJ2-7 for the parts outside the CDR3, the full variable domain is DGGITQSPKYLFRKEGQNVTLSCEQNLNHDAMYWYRQDPGQGLRLIYYSQIVNDFQKGDIAEGYSVSREKKESFPLTVTSAQKNPTAFYLCASSATGDRGSYEQYFGPGTRLTVT.

This clonotype was seen repeatedly, ten times or more. The V gene is TRBV7-3, the J gene TRBJ2-1; D could derive from TRBD1 or TRBD2 (5 bases each). The germline V gene encodes CDR1 SGHTA and CDR2 FQGTGA. The V end lost 5 bases, the J end lost 2 bases, and 13 bases lay between the germline ends. The CDR3 totals 15 residues. CDR3 sequence (DNA): TGTGCCAGCAGCATCCCGGGGCTCCCCTACAATGAGCAGTTCTTC. Amino acids: CASSIPGLPYNEQFF. The full variable domain, rest sourced from reference TRBV7-3 and TRBJ2-1, is GAGVSQTPSNKVTEKGKYVELRCDPISGHTALYWYRQSLGQGPEFLIYFQGTGAADDSGLPNDRFFAVRPEGSVSTLKIQRTERGDSAVYLCASSIPGLPYNEQFFGPGTRLTVL.

The DNA for the CDR3 is TGTGCCAGCAGTTTAGGGTCTAGCACTAATCAGTACTTC. As protein: CASSLGSSTNQYF. The V gene is TRBV12-3 or TRBV12-4, the J gene TRBJ2-7; D is possibly TRBD2 (5 bases). The CDR3 length is 13 residues. The germline V and J ends were trimmed by 1 base and 10 bases, with 14 bases remaining between them.

This clonotype was observed many times. The chain joins TRBV7-9 to TRBJ2-5, with 12 nucleotides matching TRBD1. With 5 bases clipped from V and 5 bases from J, the junction kept 6 bases outside the gene matches. The CDR3 totals 15 residues. The germline gives CDR1 SEHNR, CDR2 FQNEAQ (reference sequence). The CDR3 DNA is TGTGCCAGCAGCCCGCCGGGACAGGGGGCCGAGACCCAGTACTTC. This codes for CASSPPGQGAETQYF.

J is TRBJ2-4 and V is TRBV28, with TRBD1 identical over 12 bases. The junction had 6 bases not matched to a gene; V was cut back by 5 bases and J by 1 base. There are 17 residues in the CDR3. Looked up from germline, CDR1 is MDHEN and CDR2 is SYDVKM. The CDR3 DNA reads as TGTGCCAGCAGTCGTCCGGGACAGGGGGCGGCCAAAAACATTCAGTACTTC. Protein product: CASSRPGQGAAKNIQYF.

This clonotype occurred many times. V is TRBV12-3 or TRBV12-4 and J is TRBJ2-1, with 14 bases lining up with TRBD2. This CDR3 is built from 14 residues. V shed 6 bases and J 10 bases; nucleotides not matched to a gene: 5. CDR3 region: CASRGLAGVSEQFF. The CDR3 DNA reads as TGTGCCAGCAGGGGACTAGCGGGAGTATCCGAGCAGTTCTTC.

Many counts were recorded for this clonotype. V is TRBV7-2 and J is TRBJ1-6, with TRBD1 matching over 10 bases. Germline CDR1 is SGHTA and CDR2 is FQGNSA. The CDR3 consists of 15 residues. Trimming cost V 2 bases and J 10 bases; bases outside gene matches: 5. CDR3 loop: CASSLMDRGDSPLHF. The CDR3, as DNA: TGTGCCAGCAGCTTAATGGACAGGGGGGACTCACCCCTCCACTTT. Full variable domain (remainder filled in from reference TRBV7-2 and TRBJ1-6): GAGVSQSPSNKVTEKGKDVELRCDPISGHTALYWYRQSLGQGLEFLIYFQGNSAPDKSGLPSDRFSAERTGGSVSTLTIQRTQQEDSAVYLCASSLMDRGDSPLHFGNGTRLTVT.

The chain has TRBV9 and TRBJ2-7; a weak D match, TRBD1 (8 bases). Per the germline V gene, CDR1 is SGDLS and CDR2 is YYNGEE. CDR3 length: 14 amino acids. Between the trimmed V and J ends, which lost 5 bases and 5 bases, there was a span of 17 bases. Written as DNA, the CDR3 is TGTGCCAGCAGTTTTACAGGGGGGGGAGACGAGCAGTACTTC. It yields the protein CASSFTGGGDEQYF.

The CDR3 reads CSARAREGLSTEAFF. CDR3 DNA: TGCAGTGCTAGAGCCAGGGAGGGGTTGTCCACTGAAGCTTTCTTT. The V gene is TRBV20-1, the J gene TRBJ1-1; D possibly corresponds to TRBD1 (5 bases). The germline V gene has CDR1 DFQATT and CDR2 SNEGSKA (reference sequence). The V end was cut by 1 base, the J end by 4 bases, with 16 bases between. The CDR3 runs to 15 residues.

This clonotype has ten or more counts. J is TRBJ2-7 and V is TRBV7-2; D is ambiguous. V lost 1 base, J lost 0 bases, and 10 bases lay in between. Germline V gene data show CDR1 as SGHTA and CDR2 as FQGNSA. This CDR3 comprises 15 residues. The CDR3 region is CASSLESVSSYEQYF. The CDR3 DNA is TGTGCCAGCAGCTTAGAGTCTGTGAGCTCCTACGAGCAGTACTTC.

There are many counts of this clonotype. The chain recombines TRBV10-3 with TRBJ1-3; D remains unclear. The CDR3 is made up of 12 amino acids. V was pared by 3 bases and J by 4 bases, with 4 bases between. In germline, CDR1 is ENHRY, CDR2 SYGVKD. The CDR3 bases are TGTGCCATCAGTGAAATGGGAAACACCATATATTTT. This codes for CAISEMGNTIYF.

This clonotype has at least ten counts. The rearrangement uses TRBV28 and TRBJ1-1; the D is unclear. The CDR3 sequence is 14 residues long. From germline, CDR1 is MDHEN and CDR2 SYDVKM. V lost 7 bases and J 7 bases, leaving 19 bases between the germline ends. CDR3: CASTTNVVRGEAFF. DNA for the CDR3: TGTGCCAGCACCACAAATGTAGTGCGGGGTGAAGCTTTCTTT.

Notes on this clonotype: This may arise from a read error, as a much more abundant clone is one base away. V usage is TRBV12-3 or TRBV12-4 and J usage is TRBJ1-5; D possibly corresponds to TRBD1 (6 bases). The CDR3 spans 15 residues. V was cut by 8 bases and J by 7 bases, with 21 bases left in between. CDR3 loop: CASCRTGGPTQPQHF. In DNA, the CDR3 is TGTGCCAGCTGTAGGACTGGGGGGCCTACCCAGCCCCAGCATTTT.

This clonotype was counted ten times or more. The chain has TRBV5-5 and TRBJ1-5, with D uncertain. Germline V gives CDR1 SGHKS, CDR2 YYEKEE (reference sequence). The CDR3 is made up of 16 amino acids. V was cut by 0 bases and J by 2 bases, with 12 bases left in between. CDR3 in DNA: TGTGCCAGCAGCTTGGGCGCCTCAGCAGGCAATCAGCCCCAGCATTTT. Translation: CASSLGASAGNQPQHF.

A few counts support this clonotype. V and J are TRBV18 and TRBJ1-2, with unresolved D. V lost 6 bases and J 6 bases, leaving 14 bases between the germline ends. CDR3 size: 13 residues. Germline loops: CDR1 KGHSH, CDR2 LQKENI. CDR3 sequence: CASSVATSDGYTF. The CDR3 coding sequence is TGTGCCAGCTCCGTGGCCACCTCGGATGGCTACACCTTC.

Many counts were recorded for this clonotype. V gene TRBV7-8 combines with J gene TRBJ1-3, with TRBD1 as a possible D gene (6 bases). Trimming left V 4 bases short and J 2 bases short, with 9 bases between. Germline assignment: CDR1 SGHVS and CDR2 FQNEAQ. The length of the CDR3 is 14 residues. The CDR3 loop is CASSSDRTGNTIYF. CDR3 bases: TGTGCCAGCAGCTCAGACAGGACTGGAAACACCATATATTTT.

The V call is TRBV27, the J call TRBJ2-5; D is unclear. With 2 bases removed from V and 2 bases from J, the gap between germline ends came to 12 bases. Germline loops: CDR1 MNHEY, CDR2 SMNVEV (reference sequence). This CDR3 spans 15 amino acids. The CDR3 DNA reads TGTGCCAGCAGTTTAAGTGCGGCAATTCAAGAGACCCAGTACTTC. It codes for CASSLSAAIQETQYF.

This clonotype was seen a handful of times. The V gene is TRBV29-1, the J gene TRBJ2-1; 8 bases align to TRBD2. The CDR3 is made up of 13 amino acids. V lost 6 bases to trimming and J lost 14 bases; unmatched junction nucleotides: 15. Germline V gene data show CDR1 as SQVTM and CDR2 as ANQGSEA. In DNA form, the CDR3 reads TGCAGCGTAAAGTTATTAGCGGGGAGTAAAAAGTTCTTC. Translating gives CSVKLLAGSKKFF.